The 26 T cell receptor beta chains presented below share a single source sample, sequenced in a study of Tregs in tolerant kidney transplant recipients. The assay was immunoSEQ multiplex PCR, and TCRdb's table has in-frame clones only and misses some. The sample lists approximately 90,000 clones, around nine tenths occurring once. Sequencing was done on a sample of CD8+ T cells from blood. These receptors all come from a human donor in good health.

This chain links TRBV11-2 with TRBJ2-7; possibly TRBD1 or TRBD2 for D (5 bases each). Germline CDR1 reads SGHAT; CDR2 reads FQNNGV. V lost 1 base and J lost 2, with 12 bases in between. The CDR3 is made up of 15 amino acids. The chain's CDR3 is CASSLVGDSAYEQYF. The CDR3 nucleotides read TGTGCCAGCAGCTTAGTGGGGGATTCTGCCTACGAGCAGTACTTC.

The chain carries TRBV10-3 and TRBJ2-7; D is undetermined. Germline CDR1 ENHRY, CDR2 SYGVKD. Between the trimmed V and J ends, which lost 6 bases and 3 bases, there was a span of 9 bases. The CDR3 is 12 residues long. CDR3 in amino acids: CAISPLDYEQYF. The CDR3 nucleotides are TGTGCCATCAGCCCGCTTGACTACGAGCAGTACTTC.

The chain recombines TRBV4-1 with TRBJ1-6; possibly TRBD1 for D (5 bases). Germline V lookup: CDR1 MGHRA, CDR2 YSYEKL. The CDR3 has 18 residues. Deletions cut 4 bases from V and 0 bases from J, with 16 bases between. CDR3 in amino acids: CASSPRMTVSSYNSPLHF. For the CDR3, the DNA is TGCGCCAGCAGCCCCCGAATGACAGTTAGCTCCTATAATTCACCCCTCCACTTT.

This chain uses TRBV13 with TRBJ1-1; D unclear. In germline, CDR1 is PRHDT, CDR2 FYEKMQ (reference sequence). V was trimmed by 0 bases and J by 6 bases, leaving 11 bases between them. The CDR3 runs 14 residues. The CDR3 DNA reads TGTGCCAGCAGCTTAGGGTGGGGAAGGGCTGAAGCTTTCTTT. Amino acids: CASSLGWGRAEAFF.

The chain has TRBV27 and TRBJ2-1; TRBD2 matches at 10 bases. This CDR3 region has 14 residues. V was clipped by 7 bases and J by 8 bases; unmatched bases: 8. Germline-derived CDR1 and CDR2 are MNHEY and SMNVEV (reference sequence). The CDR3 sequence: CASKTSGIFDEQFF. CDR3 nucleotide sequence: TGTGCCAGCAAAACTAGCGGGATCTTTGATGAGCAGTTCTTC.

V is TRBV11-2 and J is TRBJ2-7; 14 bases match TRBD2. Germline-derived CDR1 and CDR2 are SGHAT and FQNNGV. The CDR3 contains 15 residues. Losses at the gene ends were 5 bases for V and 4 bases for J; bases not matched to a gene: 4. The CDR3 here is CASSPGTSGSYEQYF. CDR3 sequence (DNA): TGTGCCAGCAGCCCTGGGACTAGCGGGAGTTACGAGCAGTACTTC. Full variable domain (outside the CDR3, taken from reference TRBV11-2 and TRBJ2-7): EAGVAQSPRYKIIEKRQSVAFWCNPISGHATLYWYQQILGQGPKLLIQFQNNGVVDDSQLPKDRFSAERLKGVDSTLKIQPAKLEDSAVYLCASSPGTSGSYEQYFGPGTRLTVT.

The chain uses TRBV9 and TRBJ1-2; no reliable D call. The V gene lost 0 bases and the J gene lost 3 bases, with 15 bases spanning the gap. The length of the CDR3 is 16 residues. Germline V CDR1 and CDR2: SGDLS, YYNGEE. CDR3 sequence reads: CASSVDAWAWDYGYTF. CDR3 in DNA: TGTGCCAGCAGCGTAGACGCGTGGGCCTGGGACTATGGCTACACCTTC.

This clone appeared once. The J gene is TRBJ2-7, the V gene TRBV10-1; a possible D gene is TRBD2 (7 bases). The ends were cut back, 4 bases at V and 6 bases at J, with 13 bases in the middle. From germline, CDR1 is WNHNN and CDR2 SYGVQD (reference sequence). The CDR3 is 13 amino acids. In DNA form, the CDR3 reads TGCGCCAGCAGTGCAGGGGAGGGTCCCGAGCAGTACTTC. Amino acids: CASSAGEGPEQYF.

The chain is built from TRBV7-9 and TRBJ1-4; D perhaps matches TRBD1 (5 bases). The CDR3 runs 16 residues. Germline values: CDR1 SEHNR, CDR2 FQNEAQ (reference sequence). The ends were cut back, 5 bases at V and 3 bases at J, with 16 bases in the middle. The CDR3 nucleotides read TGTGCCAGCAGCCCTCGCTCTCTGACAGCTAATGAAAAACTGTTTTTT. This codes for CASSPRSLTANEKLFF.

The chain links TRBV30 to TRBJ1-2, with 9 bases lining up with TRBD1. The CDR3 spans 15 residues. Germline loops: CDR1 GTSNPN, CDR2 SVGIG (reference sequence). V shed 4 bases, J shed 1 base, and the junction held 7 bases outside the gene matches. In DNA, the CDR3 is TGTGCCTGGATCCGGACAGGGGAAATTAACTATGGCTACACCTTC. Translating gives CAWIRTGEINYGYTF.

V gene TRBV7-3 combines with J gene TRBJ1-5; D remains unclear. This CDR3 has 13 residues. Germline V gives CDR1 SGHTA, CDR2 FQGTGA. V shed 5 bases and J shed 6 bases, with 11 bases lying between them. The CDR3 reads CASSPMGGQPQHF. The CDR3 region has the DNA TGTGCCAGCAGCCCCATGGGCGGTCAGCCCCAGCATTTT.

The chain recombines TRBV10-3 with TRBJ1-1, with D uncertain. V was clipped by 2 bases and J by 0 bases, with 10 bases between them. Germline V gene lookup returns CDR1 ENHRY and CDR2 SYGVKD. The CDR3 spans 15 residues. The CDR3 DNA sequence: TGTGCCATCAGTGAGCGGCTCAAGATGAACACTGAAGCTTTCTTT. Residues: CAISERLKMNTEAFF.

The chain recombines TRBV7-8 with TRBJ2-1; 7 bases fit TRBD2. The germline CDR1 and CDR2 sequences are SGHVS and FQNEAQ. J was trimmed by 12 bases and V by 7 bases; bases with no gene match: 18. This CDR3 comprises 15 residues. For the CDR3, the DNA is TGTGCCAGCACAGAAACGGGGTGGGAGGGCCTTGGGCAGTTCTTC. Translation gives CASTETGWEGLGQFF.

This chain links TRBV27 with TRBJ1-1, with 9 bases matching TRBD1. This CDR3 is built from 16 residues. Germline V gene sequence: CDR1 MNHEY, CDR2 SMNVEV (reference sequence). J was trimmed by 1 base and V by 5 bases; bases with no gene match: 8. The DNA of the CDR3 is TGTGCCAGCAGTCCCCTACAGGGGGCGAGGAACACTGAAGCTTTCTTT. Translating gives CASSPLQGARNTEAFF.

J is TRBJ2-2 and V is TRBV27, with 7 bases matching TRBD1. CDR3 length: 17 residues. V shed 5 bases, J shed 4 bases, and the junction held 13 bases outside the gene matches. The germline gives CDR1 MNHEY, CDR2 SMNVEV (reference sequence). The CDR3 sequence is CASSLRQGGGFTGELFF. CDR3 DNA: TGTGCCAGCAGTCTCCGACAGGGCGGAGGTTTCACCGGGGAGCTGTTTTTT.

The V and J genes are TRBV18 and TRBJ2-7; D gene uncertain. CDR1 is KGHSH and CDR2 is LQKENI in the germline V gene. The CDR3 spans 12 residues. The V gene lost 2 bases and the J gene lost 5 bases, with 7 bases spanning the gap. The CDR3 region is CASSPSIHEQYF. CDR3 bases: TGTGCCAGCTCACCATCAATCCACGAGCAGTACTTC.

The chain is built from TRBV5-5 and TRBJ2-7; D not certain. V was clipped by 0 bases and J by 2 bases, with 12 bases between them. CDR3 length equals 15 residues. Germline-derived CDR1 and CDR2 are SGHKS and YYEKEE (reference sequence). The CDR3 loop is CASSLADGPPYEQYF. The CDR3 region has the DNA TGTGCCAGCAGCTTGGCCGACGGACCCCCCTACGAGCAGTACTTC.

The V gene is TRBV25-1, the J gene TRBJ2-5; D might be TRBD1 (5 bases). The V end lost 6 bases, the J end lost 5 bases, and 13 bases lay between the germline ends. The CDR3 extends over 13 amino acids. CDR1 is MGHDK, CDR2 SYGVNS, per germline. The CDR3 protein is CASRARVGETQYF. CDR3 coding DNA: TGTGCCAGCAGGGCCAGGGTCGGGGAGACCCAGTACTTC.

This clone was counted once. V and J are TRBV7-9 and TRBJ1-3; 7 positions match TRBD1. The CDR3 runs 16 residues. J lost 4 bases, V lost 5 bases, and 11 bases had no gene match. CDR1 and CDR2 from the germline V gene are SEHNR and FQNEAQ (reference sequence). CDR3 in amino acids: CASSQSTGNSGNTIYF. The CDR3 DNA sequence: TGTGCCAGCAGCCAATCGACAGGGAACTCAGGAAACACCATATATTTT.

This clone has only one observation. This chain joins TRBV4-1 and TRBJ2-7; 7 positions match TRBD1. The junction had 3 bases not matched to a gene; V was cut back by 1 base and J by 0 bases. Looked up from germline, CDR1 is MGHRA and CDR2 is YSYEKL. The CDR3 has 15 amino acids. CDR3 nucleotide sequence: TGCGCCAGCAGCCAAGTCGGACAGGCCTCCTACGAGCAGTACTTC. It specifies CASSQVGQASYEQYF.

The rearrangement uses TRBV11-2 and TRBJ1-5; D is perhaps TRBD1 (5 bases). The CDR3 covers 18 residues. Germline V lookup: CDR1 SGHAT, CDR2 FQNNGV. Trimming pared 1 base from V and 0 bases from J, leaving 16 bases between. CDR3: CASSLGTGTLYSNQPQHF. The CDR3 DNA reads as TGTGCCAGCAGCTTAGGTACCGGGACCCTTTATAGCAATCAGCCCCAGCATTTT.

This clone was observed once. J is TRBJ1-2 and V is TRBV5-1, with D hard to call. Germline lookup yields CDR1 SGHRS and CDR2 YFSETQ. With 2 bases removed from V and 4 bases from J, the gap between germline ends came to 12 bases. The CDR3 length is 14 residues. Here the CDR3 reads CASSFGTLGYGYTF. The CDR3 region has the DNA TGCGCCAGCAGCTTCGGTACTCTCGGCTATGGCTACACCTTC.

The chain couples TRBV9 to TRBJ1-1; D remains unclear. There are 14 residues in the CDR3. Germline loops: CDR1 SGDLS, CDR2 YYNGEE. V lost 3 bases, J lost 1 base, and 10 bases lay in between. Here the CDR3 reads CASSAGAENTEAFF. CDR3 sequence (DNA): TGTGCCAGCAGCGCTGGTGCAGAGAACACTGAAGCTTTCTTT.

The chain has TRBV2 and TRBJ2-7, with TRBD2 matching over 7 bases. Per the germline V gene, CDR1 is SNHLY and CDR2 is FYNNEI. With 2 bases clipped from V and 2 bases from J, the junction kept 9 bases outside the gene matches. CDR3 length: 16 residues. CDR3 sequence (DNA): TGTGCCAGCAGTGAATCGCCCGGGACTAAAACCTACGAGCAGTACTTC. Its translation is CASSESPGTKTYEQYF.

The rearrangement links TRBV7-8 to TRBJ2-7, with D unresolved. CDR3 length: 14 residues. V gave up 5 bases and J gave up 2 bases, with 13 bases separating them. Germline V gene data show CDR1 as SGHVS and CDR2 as FQNEAQ. The CDR3 nucleotides read TGTGCCAGCAGCAACCCGGGTCGCGCCTACGAGCAGTACTTC. Translating gives CASSNPGRAYEQYF.

This clone was picked up one time. J is TRBJ2-5 and V is TRBV7-9; D is possibly TRBD1 (5 bases). The CDR3 sequence is 14 residues long. V lost 5 bases and J 3 bases, leaving 13 bases between the germline ends. Per the germline V gene, CDR1 is SEHNR and CDR2 is FQNEAQ (reference sequence). CDR3 residues: CASSLIPDKETQYF. The CDR3 bases are TGTGCCAGCAGCCTCATTCCGGACAAAGAGACCCAGTACTTC.